This is a list of T cell receptor beta chains from one sample in a study of CD8 T cells in ankylosing spondylitis. TCRdb recomputed calls from the 5' RACE reads with MiXCR, one row per CDR3 protein. The sample lists 650,000 to 800,000 distinct CDR3 sequences; under 20% were seen once. The sequenced sample was blood, either unsorted or a sorted T cell fraction (not recorded which). These TCRs come from a male donor with ankylosing spondylitis. Both conserved end residues are part of each CDR3. Fields, in order: V gene, D gene, J gene, clone size, CDR3 DNA, CDR3 protein. D genes are given only for firm matches. The size field is filled for only some rows; it gives once, few, many or a size class.

TRBV12-3/TRBV12-4	.	TRBJ2-1	many	TGTGCCAGCAGTTTCCGCGGGCGGGGAGTAGGCAATGAGCAGTTCTTC	CASSFRGRGVGNEQFF
TRBV4-1	.	TRBJ2-1	.	TGCGCCAGCAACCAAGAGGTTATGGGGGGCTCCTACAATGAGCAGTTCTTC	CASNQEVMGGSYNEQFF
TRBV29-1	.	TRBJ1-1	few	TGCAGCGTTGAACGGACTAAGAACACTGAAGCTTTCTTT	CSVERTKNTEAFF
TRBV28	.	TRBJ1-5	few	TGTGCCAGCAGTTCAATGGGAGGTAATCAGCCCCAGCATTTT	CASSSMGGNQPQHF
TRBV3-1	TRBD2	TRBJ2-4	.	TGTGCCAGCAGCCAAGGACTAGCGGGGGGGCTTGGTGCCAAAAACATTCAGTACTTC	CASSQGLAGGLGAKNIQYF
TRBV2	.	TRBJ2-2	few	TGTGCCAGCTCCCGGTCGGGCACCGGGGAGCTGTTTTTT	CASSRSGTGELFF
TRBV15	.	TRBJ1-2	.	TGTGCCACCAGCAGAGCGGGGGCGGACTATGGCTACACCTTC	CATSRAGADYGYTF
TRBV2	.	TRBJ1-6	few	TGTGCCAGCATCGGCAGTATTAATTCACCCCTCCACTTT	CASIGSINSPLHF
TRBV4-1	.	TRBJ2-2	.	TGCGCCAGCAGTCATCACGGCGGGGAGCTGTTTTTT	CASSHHGGELFF
TRBV29-1	.	TRBJ2-1	.	TGCAGCGTGCCGGGTTTGAGTTATGAGCAGTTCTTC	CSVPGLSYEQFF
TRBV18	TRBD2	TRBJ2-1	.	TGTGCCAGCTCACTGTATAGCGGGGGCGATGAGCAGTTCTTC	CASSLYSGGDEQFF
TRBV6-1	.	TRBJ2-6	.	TGTGCCAGCTTTACGGGACATAGCTCTGGGGCCAACGTCCTGACTTTC	CASFTGHSSGANVLTF
TRBV6-1	.	TRBJ2-7	.	TGTGCCAGCAAGGCTTCAATGCCGTACGAGCAGTACTTC	CASKASMPYEQYF
TRBV7-2	.	TRBJ2-1	few	TGTGCCAGCAGCACGAGACTAGGGCAGTTCTTC	CASSTRLGQFF
TRBV25-1	.	TRBJ2-4	.	TGTGCCAGCAGTGAATCGGCAGGGGGGGGGAAAAACATTCAGTACTTC	CASSESAGGGKNIQYF
TRBV20-1	.	TRBJ1-2	few	TGCAGTGCTCGTACAGCCTATGGCTACACCTTC	CSARTAYGYTF
TRBV28	.	TRBJ2-7	.	TGTGCCAGCAGTAGCCTGGAGTCGGGGGAGCAGTACTTC	CASSSLESGEQYF
TRBV18	.	TRBJ2-1	few	TGTGCCAGCTCACCATTGGGGGTATCCTACAATGAGCAGTTCTTC	CASSPLGVSYNEQFF
TRBV12-3/TRBV12-4	.	TRBJ1-3	few	TGTGCCAGCATGCGAAACACCATATATTTT	CASMRNTIYF
TRBV20-1	TRBD1	TRBJ1-5	.	TGCAGTGCTAGAGTCGGGGGACAGGGGAATCAGCCCCAGCATTTT	CSARVGGQGNQPQHF
TRBV12-3/TRBV12-4	TRBD1	TRBJ1-1	few	TGTGCCAGCAGTCTTCGACAGGGTGGGTGGACTGAAGCTTTCTTT	CASSLRQGGWTEAFF
TRBV5-1	TRBD1	TRBJ2-1	few	TGCGCCAGCAGCTACCGGGACAGGGAAAACAATGAGCAGTTCTTC	CASSYRDRENNEQFF
TRBV4-1	TRBD2	TRBJ2-2	.	TGCGCCAGCAGCCCTCGGGGGGGAAGGGGCACCGGGGAGCTGTTTTTT	CASSPRGGRGTGELFF
TRBV5-1	TRBD1	TRBJ2-3	.	TGCGCCAGCAGCTTCAAAAGCAGGACAGGGGGCGGATCAGATACGCAGTATTTT	CASSFKSRTGGGSDTQYF
TRBV5-1	.	TRBJ2-3	.	TGCGCCAGCAGCATCGGCGATGGAGATACGCAGTATTTT	CASSIGDGDTQYF
TRBV6-1	TRBD1	TRBJ2-2	once	TGTGCCAGCAGGGTACCGGGACAGGGCAGAACCGGGGAGCTGTTTTTT	CASRVPGQGRTGELFF
TRBV20-1	TRBD1	TRBJ1-6	.	TGCAGTGCTAGGGCCGGACAGGGGGAATTTTCACCCCTCCACTTT	CSARAGQGEFSPLHF
TRBV4-1	.	TRBJ2-2	many	TGCGCCAGCAGCGCGCCCTACACCGGGGAGCTGTTTTTT	CASSAPYTGELFF
TRBV20-1	.	TRBJ1-2	.	TGCAGTGCTAGGTCGGAGGGAGCTAACTATGGCTACACCTTC	CSARSEGANYGYTF
TRBV15	.	TRBJ2-1	.	TGTGCCACCAGCAGAGCCGGAGTTAGCTCCTACAATGAGCAGTTCTTC	CATSRAGVSSYNEQFF
TRBV6-2/TRBV6-3	.	TRBJ1-2	.	TGTGCCAGCAGGGATCGGAACTCTCCACAGACAACCTATGGCTACACCTTC	CASRDRNSPQTTYGYTF
TRBV9	.	TRBJ1-5	.	TGTGCCAGCAGCGTTACAGGGAATGTCGGTCAGCCCCAGCATTTT	CASSVTGNVGQPQHF
TRBV7-2	TRBD2	TRBJ2-3	.	TGTGCCAGCAGACCAGCGGGAGCAGATACGCAGTATTTT	CASRPAGADTQYF
TRBV7-9	.	TRBJ2-1	.	TGTGCCAGCAGCTTAGGAGGGACCCTCAATGAGCAGTTCTTC	CASSLGGTLNEQFF
TRBV5-1	.	TRBJ1-1	few	TGCGCCAGCAGTTGGGACCAGAACACTGAAGCTTTCTTT	CASSWDQNTEAFF
TRBV12-3/TRBV12-4	.	TRBJ2-7	many	TGTGCCAGCAGTTTAGCAGTAACCTACGAGCAGTACTTC	CASSLAVTYEQYF
TRBV30	.	TRBJ2-2	.	TGTGCCTGGAGTCCCCAGCGGCGGACCGGGGAGCTGTTTTTT	CAWSPQRRTGELFF
TRBV7-2	.	TRBJ1-1	.	TGTGCCAGCAGAGGGGACCGGGAGAGAAGAACTGAAGCTTTCTTT	CASRGDRERRTEAFF
TRBV27	.	TRBJ2-1	.	TGTGCCAGCAGTTTATCTGGGCGGGGGCAGGGAGGGTTCTTC	CASSLSGRGQGGFF
TRBV7-2	.	TRBJ2-3	.	TGTGCCAGCAGCACTAGAGGTGGGGGGCGCGTCACAGATACGCAGTATTTT	CASSTRGGGRVTDTQYF
TRBV6-5	TRBD1	TRBJ1-6	few	TGTGCCAGCAGTTACTCGGGAACAGGGGCAAGTCCATCACCCCTCCACTTT	CASSYSGTGASPSPLHF
TRBV2	.	TRBJ1-3	few	TGTGCCAGCAGCCAGGACCTCGGCCATGGAAACACCATATATTTT	CASSQDLGHGNTIYF
TRBV29-1	TRBD1	TRBJ2-3	.	TGCAGCGTTGAAGAGGGGGACAGGGCTAGCACAGATACGCAGTATTTT	CSVEEGDRASTDTQYF
TRBV4-3	.	TRBJ1-5	many	TGCGCCAGCAGCCAAGATACCCAGCACGGGTCCAATCAGCCCCAGCATTTT	CASSQDTQHGSNQPQHF
TRBV20-1	.	TRBJ2-5	few	TGCAGTGCTAACCAGAGGGAGCGGCAAGAGACCCAGTACTTC	CSANQRERQETQYF
TRBV7-9	TRBD1	TRBJ2-1	.	TGTGCCAGCAGCTCAACCGGGACAGGGGGTGTCAATGAGCAGTTCTTC	CASSSTGTGGVNEQFF
TRBV12-3/TRBV12-4	.	TRBJ2-7	.	TGTGCCAGCAGTTTTACCGCGCAGGGTGAGTTACTCGACGAGCAGTACTTC	CASSFTAQGELLDEQYF
TRBV15	TRBD1	TRBJ2-1	many	TGTGCCACCAGCAGGAAGACAGGGGGCTACAATGAGCAGTTCTTC	CATSRKTGGYNEQFF
TRBV5-1	TRBD1	TRBJ1-6	.	TGCGCCAGCAGCTCGGACAGGGGAGGCTCACCCCTCCATTTT	CASSSDRGGSPLHF
TRBV12-3/TRBV12-4	TRBD2	TRBJ2-3	few	TGTGCCAGCAGCCGCCGACTAGCGGGGCCTCGGGGCACAGATACGCAGTATTTT	CASSRRLAGPRGTDTQYF
TRBV9	.	TRBJ2-1	.	TGTGCCAGGCCGGGGGGCACCTACAATGAGCAGTTCTTC	CARPGGTYNEQFF
TRBV27	.	TRBJ2-7	few	TGTGCCAGCAGTTGGGGGGCGCCGGGGGAGCAGTACTTC	CASSWGAPGEQYF
TRBV7-9	.	TRBJ2-3	few	TGTGCCAGCAGTATAATACCCTCGGATACGCAGTATTTT	CASSIIPSDTQYF
TRBV28	.	TRBJ2-7	few	TGTGCCAGCAGCCTGACCGGGGCAGGGGCTTTGTACGAGCAGTACTTC	CASSLTGAGALYEQYF
TRBV30	.	TRBJ1-3	few	TGTGCCTGGAGTCGTGGCAGAAACTCTGGAAACACCATATATTTT	CAWSRGRNSGNTIYF
TRBV6-1	.	TRBJ2-7	.	TGTGCCAGCAGTCCGCGACTAGTAAGTGGCGAGCAGTACTTC	CASSPRLVSGEQYF
TRBV18	.	TRBJ1-1	few	TGTGCCAGCTCGCCTTCGGTCGAGAACACTGAAGCTTTCTTT	CASSPSVENTEAFF
TRBV7-2	.	TRBJ2-4	.	TGTGCCAGCAGCTCCAACGCCCCAGCCAAAAACATTCAGTACTTC	CASSSNAPAKNIQYF
TRBV20-1	TRBD2	TRBJ2-2	few	TGCAGTGCTAAAATAGCGGGGGGCACCGGGGAGCTGTTTTTT	CSAKIAGGTGELFF
TRBV21-1	.	TRBJ2-7	.	TGTGCCAGCAAAGGTCCACAGGGGGGGTCCTACGAGCAGTACTTC	CASKGPQGGSYEQYF